This T cell receptor beta chain appears in the sequencing data of a study of T cells after yellow fever vaccination. A universal primer site and UMIs were added as TCR cDNA was made by 5'RACE template switching. Via MiXCR, TCRdb re-called the 5' RACE reads, giving one row per CDR3 protein. The table includes around 25,000 distinct CDR3 sequences, 4.5% detected once. J gave up 5 bases and V 5 bases, and 9 bases lay outside the gene matches. Germline-derived CDR1 and CDR2 are SGHVS and FQNEAQ. This CDR3 has 17 residues. This clonotype was seen repeatedly, ten times or more. The sequencing here drew on PBMCs, either bulk or a sorted T-cell subset (CD4+, CD8+, memory, or dextramer-sorted; not recorded which), taken on the day of the yellow fever booster vaccination. The TCR sequence derives from a man aged 18 to 35 who received the YFV17D yellow fever vaccine. The V and J genes are TRBV7-8 and TRBJ2-3; 14 nucleotides agree with TRBD2. The CDR3 nucleotides are TGTGCCAGCAGCGGCAGACTAGCGGGGGGGCTGGGAGATACGCAGTATTTT. This translates into CASSGRLAGGLGDTQYF.